One and the same sample provided the 11 T cell receptor beta chains below, sequenced in a study of blood T cell repertoires in COVID-19. Data came from immunoSEQ multiplex PCR; TCRdb stores just in-frame clones and leaves some out. The sample records roughly 41,000 clones, 85% to 90% being singletons. What was sequenced was peripheral blood. The receptors shown here come from a human donor in a cohort sampled during active COVID-19.

V is TRBV24-1 and J is TRBJ1-5, with D possibly TRBD1 on 6 matching bases. The CDR3 extends over 15 amino acids. Germline assignment: CDR1 KGHDR and CDR2 SFDVKD. Trimming removed 1 base from V and 5 bases from J, with 11 bases in between. The CDR3: CATSDLNRVHQPQHF. Written as DNA, the CDR3 is TGTGCCACCAGTGATTTAAACAGGGTCCATCAGCCCCAGCATTTT.

This sequence joins TRBV6-5 and TRBJ2-7; perhaps TRBD2 as D (6 bases). The CDR3 length is 14 residues. Germline V gene data show CDR1 as MNHEY and CDR2 as SVGAGI. Between the trimmed V and J ends, which lost 8 bases and 3 bases, there was a span of 17 bases. The CDR3 nucleotides are TGTGCCAGCCTAGACCGGGACGGGAGCTACGAGCAGTACTTC. Amino acids: CASLDRDGSYEQYF.

The rearrangement uses TRBV25-1 and TRBJ1-4, with a weak D call TRBD1 (6 bases). The CDR3 consists of 15 residues. CDR1 and CDR2 from the germline V gene are MGHDK and SYGVNS. The germline V and J ends were trimmed by 4 bases and 0 bases, with 9 bases remaining between them. CDR3 bases: TGTGCCAGCAGTGTTGGGGGCTCAACTAATGAAAAACTGTTTTTT. It yields the protein CASSVGGSTNEKLFF. Looking up the rest from reference TRBV25-1 and TRBJ1-4 gives the full variable domain: EADIYQTPRYLVIGTGKKITLECSQTMGHDKMYWYQQDPGMELHLIHYSYGVNSTEKGDLSSESTVSRIRTEHFPLTLESARPSHTSQYLCASSVGGSTNEKLFFGSGTQLSVL.

Only a few counts were recorded for this clone. The chain carries TRBV21-1 and TRBJ1-2; the listed D gene, TRBD1, was not tested against the DNA. TRBV21-1 is shown as a pseudogene. The CDR3 has 17 amino acids. The CDR3 DNA is TGTGCCAGCAGCAAAGCTTCGGGCACAGGGATTGACTATGGCTACACCTTC. Its translation: CASSKASGTGIDYGYTF.

The V gene is TRBV7-3, the J gene TRBJ2-1, with 11 bases matching TRBD1. The V and J ends lost 5 bases and 6 bases, in that order; junction bases with no gene match: 3. The CDR3 extends over 14 amino acids. The germline CDR1 and CDR2 sequences are SGHTA and FQGTGA. As DNA, the CDR3 is TGTGCCAGCAGCCGGACAGGGGGCGGCAATGAGCAGTTCTTC. Translating gives CASSRTGGGNEQFF. The full variable domain, completed using reference TRBV7-3 and TRBJ2-1, is GAGVSQTPSNKVTEKGKYVELRCDPISGHTALYWYRQSLGQGPEFLIYFQGTGAADDSGLPNDRFFAVRPEGSVSTLKIQRTERGDSAVYLCASSRTGGGNEQFFGPGTRLTVL.

The chain joins TRBV3-1 (or the pseudogene TRBV3-2) to TRBJ1-5, with D maybe TRBD1 (5 bases). The CDR3 has 15 residues. Per germline, CDR1 LGHDT and CDR2 YNNKEL (reference sequence). V was cut by 4 bases and J by 0 bases, with 10 bases left in between. DNA for the CDR3: TGTGCCAGCAGCCCAGGCGGGGGTAGCAATCAGCCCCAGCATTTT. It translates to CASSPGGGSNQPQHF.

The chain has TRBV28 and TRBJ2-7; 9 nucleotides agree with TRBD1. Germline CDR1 and CDR2: MDHEN and SYDVKM. V trimming: 9 bases; J trimming: 0 bases; junction bases outside the gene matches: 9. The CDR3 loop spans 15 amino acids. In DNA, the CDR3 is TGTGCCAGTACAGGGGGCTGGCGGGACTCCTACGAGCAGTACTTC. It encodes CASTGGWRDSYEQYF.

V is TRBV5-1 and J is TRBJ1-1, with 7 bases identical to TRBD1. CDR3 length: 13 residues. The V and J ends lost 5 bases and 4 bases, in that order; junction bases with no gene match: 5. Germline V gene sequence: CDR1 SGHRS, CDR2 YFSETQ. The CDR3, as DNA: TGCGCCAGCAGGACAGGGACGGGCACTGAAGCTTTCTTT. This encodes CASRTGTGTEAFF. The full variable domain, rest sourced from reference TRBV5-1 and TRBJ1-1, is KAGVTQTPRYLIKTRGQQVTLSCSPISGHRSVSWYQQTPGQGLQFLFEYFSETQRNKGNFPGRFSGRQFSNSRSEMNVSTLELGDSALYLCASRTGTGTEAFFGQGTRLTVV.

V usage is TRBV7-9 and J usage is TRBJ1-2; tentative D call: TRBD1 (6 bases). From germline, CDR1 is SEHNR and CDR2 FQNEAQ (reference sequence). The CDR3 sequence is 15 residues long. V dropped 1 base and J dropped 6 bases, with 15 bases sitting between them. CDR3 amino acids: CASSLDPSPGDGYTF. DNA of the CDR3: TGTGCCAGCAGCTTAGACCCGTCGCCAGGGGATGGCTACACCTTC.

This chain connects TRBV7-9 to TRBJ1-2; D is possibly TRBD1 (6 bases). The V gene's germline CDR1 is SEHNR and CDR2 FQNEAQ (reference sequence). Trimming stripped 5 bases from V and 5 bases from J, with 18 bases between. The CDR3 consists of 15 residues. CDR3 DNA: TGTGCCAGCAGCAGAGAAGTCTGGACAGCGTATGGCTACACCTTC. This gives the protein CASSREVWTAYGYTF.

V is TRBV6-5 and J is TRBJ2-7; D possibly corresponds to TRBD1 (5 bases). The CDR3 is made up of 12 amino acids. V was pared by 9 bases and J by 5 bases, with 14 bases between. Germline V CDR1 and CDR2: MNHEY, SVGAGI. In nucleotides, the CDR3 is TGTGCCAGAGCAGCCAGGGATGACGAGCAGTACTTC. This encodes CARAARDDEQYF.